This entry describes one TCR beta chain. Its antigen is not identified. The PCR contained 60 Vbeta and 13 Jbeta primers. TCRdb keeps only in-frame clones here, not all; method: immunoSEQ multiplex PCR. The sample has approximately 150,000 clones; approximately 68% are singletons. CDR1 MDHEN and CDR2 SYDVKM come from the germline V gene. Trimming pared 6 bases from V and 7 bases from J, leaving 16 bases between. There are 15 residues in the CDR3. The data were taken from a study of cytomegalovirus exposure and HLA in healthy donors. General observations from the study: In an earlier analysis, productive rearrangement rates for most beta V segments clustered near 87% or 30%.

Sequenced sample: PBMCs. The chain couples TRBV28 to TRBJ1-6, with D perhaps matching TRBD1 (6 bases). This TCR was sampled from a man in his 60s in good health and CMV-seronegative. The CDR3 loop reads CASRPLQGMNSPLHF. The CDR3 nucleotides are TGTGCCAGCAGACCACTACAGGGCATGAATTCACCCCTCCACTTT.